Sequencing of this T cell receptor beta chain was carried out in a study of blood T cell repertoires in COVID-19. Assay: immunoSEQ multiplex PCR; the TCRdb copy retains only in-frame clones and omits some. This sample has about 81,000 clones, with roughly 88% found just once. CDR3 length equals 12 residues. J gave up 10 bases and V 4 bases, and 6 bases lay outside the gene matches. The chain carries TRBV12-3 or TRBV12-4 and TRBJ1-2; the match to TRBD1 covers 7 bases. The clonotype originates from a woman of 80 years or more with acute or convalescent COVID-19. Material: peripheral blood. As DNA, the CDR3 is TGTGCCAGCAGTTCCTCAGGGGGAGACTACACCTTC. Translation gives CASSSSGGDYTF.